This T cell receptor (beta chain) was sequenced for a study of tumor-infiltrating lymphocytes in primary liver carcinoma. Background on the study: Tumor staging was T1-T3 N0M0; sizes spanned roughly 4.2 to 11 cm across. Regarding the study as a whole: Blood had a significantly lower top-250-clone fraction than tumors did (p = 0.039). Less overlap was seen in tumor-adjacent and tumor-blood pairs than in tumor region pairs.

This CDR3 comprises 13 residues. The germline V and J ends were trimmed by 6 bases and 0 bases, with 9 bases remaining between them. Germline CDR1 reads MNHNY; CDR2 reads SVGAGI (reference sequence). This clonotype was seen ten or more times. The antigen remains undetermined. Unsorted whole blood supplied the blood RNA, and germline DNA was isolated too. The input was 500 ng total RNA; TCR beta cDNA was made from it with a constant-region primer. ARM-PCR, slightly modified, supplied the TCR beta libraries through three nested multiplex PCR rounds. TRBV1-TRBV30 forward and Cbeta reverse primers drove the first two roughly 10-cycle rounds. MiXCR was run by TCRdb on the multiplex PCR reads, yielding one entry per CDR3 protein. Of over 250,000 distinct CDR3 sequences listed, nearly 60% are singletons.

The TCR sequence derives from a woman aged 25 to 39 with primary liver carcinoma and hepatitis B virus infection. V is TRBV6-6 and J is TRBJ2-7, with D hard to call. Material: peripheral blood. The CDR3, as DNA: TGTGCCAGCAGCCCGGTCAGCTCCTACGAGCAGTACTTC. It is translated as CASSPVSSYEQYF.